This TCR beta chain is drawn from a study of blood T cell repertoires in COVID-19. Study-wide context: Both acute and convalescent COVID-19 samples were obtained from the United States, Italy and Spain. PBMCs, B-cell-depleted T cells, or T cells provided the cDNA or gDNA that made up the material.

Enrolled during active infection, Seattle patients were then followed longitudinally. Germline CDR1 is SGHVS and CDR2 is FNYEAQ. The ends lost 5 bases at V and 5 bases at J; junction bases unmatched: 10. The length of the CDR3 is 16 residues. The method was immunoSEQ multiplex PCR; TCRdb's version includes in-frame clones alone and lacks a portion of them. There are 70,000 or so clones in the sample; roughly 86% occur only once, and about 17% lies in the top ten. The sequence came from a man between 35 and 55 years old with COVID-19, enrolled during active disease. The sequencing sample was made of peripheral blood. The rearrangement uses TRBV7-6 and TRBJ2-5, with 11 bases fitting TRBD1. DNA of the CDR3: TGTGCCAGCAGCCCACAGGACAGGGGGCTATTCGAGACCCAGTACTTC. This translates into CASSPQDRGLFETQYF.